This T cell receptor beta chain was recorded in a study of blood T cell repertoires in COVID-19. Overall study context: Nucleic acid was either cDNA or gDNA, and it came from T cells, B-cell-depleted T cells, or PBMCs.

In the original processing: It was from reference gene primer amplification that nucleated cell counts were estimated. The table came from immunoSEQ multiplex PCR; TCRdb's copy has only in-frame clones and leaves some out. V, J and clone size derive from that table, while D and trimming were established from the DNA sequence. The data show fewer than 350,000 clones, 88% seen once. The CDR3 is made up of 14 amino acids. CDR1 MNHNS and CDR2 SASEGT come from the germline V gene. V lost 1 base and J lost 8, with 14 bases in between. Enrolment of Seattle patients took place during active infection, and they were followed longitudinally. This clone was seen more than once but under ten times.

The V gene is TRBV6-1, the J gene TRBJ1-2, with a tentative D call TRBD1 (5 bases). The receptor was derived from a woman aged 25 to 45 with COVID-19, enrolled during active disease. The sample taken for sequencing was peripheral blood. This CDR3 is CASSEGEGVGGYTF. The CDR3, as DNA: TGTGCCAGCAGTGAAGGGGAAGGGGTTGGGGGCTACACCTTC.